The 22 T cell receptor beta chains below were found in one sample sequenced in a study of control samples from healthy donors and cancer patients (dated by TCRdb to the early 2020s). Libraries came from the immunoSEQ multiplex PCR assay. TCRdb holds this immuneACCESS table with in-frame rearrangements only. Some clones are missing; in checked studies, unresolved V genes explain under half, and the rest has no known cause. The sample records around 12,000 clones, about 92% of which are singletons. Jointly, the top ten make up about 15% of the sample. The material sequenced was PBMCs. The source of these receptors is a man older than 75 with lung cancer.

V gene TRBV24-1 combines with J gene TRBJ1-6; no clear D. This CDR3 is 13 amino acids long. CDR1 is KGHDR, CDR2 SFDVKD, per germline. Trimming pared 6 bases from V and 11 bases from J, leaving 13 bases between. CDR3 in amino acids: CATSRSPSPPLHF. For the CDR3, the DNA is TGTGCCACCAGTAGGAGCCCCAGCCCACCCCTCCACTTT.

This clone was seen only once. This sample also contains other DNA sequences that code for the same CDR3. The chain couples TRBV7-6 to TRBJ1-4, with TRBD1 identical over 10 bases. V was pared by 5 bases and J by 1 base, with 4 bases of the junction left unmatched. The CDR3 sequence is 16 residues long. The germline CDR1 and CDR2 sequences are SGHVS and FNYEAQ. Here the CDR3 DNA reads TGTGCCAGCAGCCCCAGGACAGGGGGAACTAATGAAAAACTGTTTTTT. Its protein product is CASSPRTGGTNEKLFF.

CDR3 coding DNA: TGTGCCAGCAGCCAAGACTCTTCGGGGTATAATGAAAAACTGTTTTTT. Protein: CASSQDSSGYNEKLFF. The V and J genes are TRBV4-2 and TRBJ1-4; the D is unclear. The CDR3 length is 16 residues. The germline V gene encodes CDR1 LGHNA and CDR2 YNFKEQ. V shed 0 bases and J shed 4 bases, with 12 bases lying between them.

V gene TRBV28 combines with J gene TRBJ1-1, with a weak D call TRBD1 (5 bases). Germline lookup yields CDR1 MDHEN and CDR2 SYDVKM. CDR3 length: 14 residues. Trimming stripped 5 bases from V and 2 bases from J, with 12 bases between. In nucleotides, the CDR3 is TGTGCCAGCAGTACTCCCGGGACCAACACTGAAGCTTTCTTT. Amino acids: CASSTPGTNTEAFF.

V and J are TRBV19 and TRBJ2-4, with TRBD1 matching 8 bases. V trimming: 5 bases; J trimming: 0 bases; junction bases outside the gene matches: 6. The CDR3 has 16 amino acids. Germline loops: CDR1 LNHDA, CDR2 SQIVND (reference sequence). The CDR3 bases are TGTGCCAGTAGTTTGGGACAGGTCATAGCCAAAAACATTCAGTACTTC. Its protein product is CASSLGQVIAKNIQYF. Together with reference TRBV19 and TRBJ2-4, the CDR3 gives the full variable domain: DGGITQSPKYLFRKEGQNVTLSCEQNLNHDAMYWYRQDPGQGLRLIYYSQIVNDFQKGDIAEGYSVSREKKESFPLTVTSAQKNPTAFYLCASSLGQVIAKNIQYFGAGTRLSVL.

J is TRBJ2-3 and V is TRBV14, with D perhaps TRBD1 or TRBD2 (6 bases each). V lost 7 bases to trimming and J lost 2 bases, with 16 bases between them. Germline-derived CDR1 and CDR2 are SGHDN and FVKESK. The CDR3 is made up of 15 amino acids. CDR3 in amino acids: CASTKGGLITDTQYF. In DNA, the CDR3 is TGTGCCAGCACCAAGGGGGGACTCATCACAGATACGCAGTATTTT.

This clone was seen a single time. The chain employs TRBV5-1 and TRBJ2-2, with TRBD2 as a possible D gene (5 bases). V was clipped by 4 bases and J by 2 bases, with 18 bases between them. There are 17 residues in the CDR3. Germline assignment: CDR1 SGHRS and CDR2 YFSETQ. This CDR3 reads CASSRPAGDINTGELFF. The CDR3 DNA reads TGCGCCAGCAGCCGCCCGGCCGGGGATATTAACACCGGGGAGCTGTTTTTT. The full variable domain, in which reference TRBV5-1 and TRBJ2-2 provide the parts outside the CDR3, is KAGVTQTPRYLIKTRGQQVTLSCSPISGHRSVSWYQQTPGQGLQFLFEYFSETQRNKGNFPGRFSGRQFSNSRSEMNVSTLELGDSALYLCASSRPAGDINTGELFFGEGSRLTVL.

V usage is TRBV5-8 and J usage is TRBJ2-5, with 9 bases aligning to TRBD1. Losses at the gene ends were 0 bases for V and 2 bases for J; bases not matched to a gene: 2. This CDR3 region has 15 residues. The germline V gene has CDR1 SGHTS and CDR2 YDEGEE. CDR3 sequence reads: CASSLGDRDQETQYF. In DNA form, the CDR3 reads TGTGCCAGCAGCTTGGGGGACAGGGATCAAGAGACCCAGTACTTC.

The chain is built from TRBV19 and TRBJ1-2; a possible D gene is TRBD1 (5 bases). V gave up 3 bases and J gave up 6 bases, with 11 bases separating them. The CDR3 length is 13 residues. Germline CDR1 is LNHDA and CDR2 is SQIVND (reference sequence). DNA of the CDR3: TGTGCCAGTAGTATGGGGCAGTCCGATGGCTACACCTTC. Translating it yields CASSMGQSDGYTF.

The genes are TRBV5-1 and TRBJ2-3; 7 nucleotides agree with TRBD1. There are 14 residues in the CDR3. The germline V gene encodes CDR1 SGHRS and CDR2 YFSETQ. V gave up 4 bases and J gave up 6 bases; unmatched junction bases: 8. Here the CDR3 reads CASSQGQSPDTQYF. As DNA, the CDR3 is TGCGCCAGCAGCCAGGGACAGTCGCCGGATACGCAGTATTTT.

The chain joins TRBV19 to TRBJ1-2; D is unresolved. V lost 1 base, J lost 4 bases, and 7 bases lay in between. Germline CDR1 is LNHDA and CDR2 is SQIVND (reference sequence). The CDR3 consists of 13 residues. Here the CDR3 reads CASSIVGSYGYTF. CDR3 coding DNA: TGTGCCAGTAGTATAGTCGGGAGCTATGGCTACACCTTC.

The gene calls are TRBV5-6 and TRBJ1-2; a weak D match, TRBD1 (6 bases). CDR1 is SGHDT, CDR2 YYEEEE, per germline. The CDR3 spans 17 residues. V was clipped by 0 bases and J by 4 bases, with 19 bases between them. The CDR3 protein is CASSLALGGGPSYGYTF. DNA for the CDR3: TGTGCCAGCAGCTTGGCCCTCGGGGGCGGACCATCCTATGGCTACACCTTC.

The rearrangement uses TRBV10-3 and TRBJ2-3; 7 bases are shared with TRBD2. V lost 6 bases, J lost 0 bases, and 12 bases stayed unmatched. CDR3 size: 17 residues. Germline V gene data show CDR1 as ENHRY and CDR2 as SYGVKD. The CDR3 protein is CAIRGLAASPSTDTQYF. The CDR3, as DNA: TGTGCCATCAGGGGGCTAGCGGCCTCTCCTAGCACAGATACGCAGTATTTT.

This clone was observed once. This chain links TRBV9 with TRBJ1-6; no definite D call. The CDR3 extends over 12 amino acids. Germline CDR1 SGDLS, CDR2 YYNGEE. Trimming stripped 4 bases from V and 15 bases from J, with 14 bases between. CDR3 protein: CASSLDRRVLHF. The CDR3, as DNA: TGTGCCAGCAGCCTGGACCGTCGGGTCCTCCACTTT.

The chain couples TRBV6-5 to TRBJ1-5; D unclear. The germline V gene encodes CDR1 MNHEY and CDR2 SVGAGI. The CDR3 is 13 amino acids. V lost 8 bases, J lost 3 bases, and 11 bases lay in between. The CDR3 loop is CASEAASNQPQHF. CDR3 bases: TGTGCCAGCGAGGCCGCTTCCAATCAGCCCCAGCATTTT.

The chain carries TRBV7-3 and TRBJ2-1; 9 bases match TRBD1. V lost 5 bases, J lost 7 bases, and 12 bases stayed unmatched. This CDR3 is 16 amino acids long. Germline assignment: CDR1 SGHTA and CDR2 FQGTGA. The CDR3 region is CASSEKIGTGLNEQFF. The CDR3 nucleotides are TGTGCCAGCAGCGAAAAGATCGGGACAGGGCTAAATGAGCAGTTCTTC.

This chain uses TRBV28 with TRBJ1-2; D possibly corresponds to TRBD1 (6 bases). Germline V gene lookup returns CDR1 MDHEN and CDR2 SYDVKM. V lost 6 bases and J 2 bases, leaving 13 bases between the germline ends. This CDR3 has 14 amino acids. CDR3 bases: TGTGCCAGCAGGTCCGGGGGGGCGAACTATGGCTACACCTTC. Translating it yields CASRSGGANYGYTF.

Comment on this clone: Germline and junction disagree at one end, which may indicate a read error. The identical CDR3 is also encoded by other nucleotide sequences in the sample. The V gene is TRBV6-5, the J gene TRBJ1-2; 8 nucleotides match TRBD1. The CDR3 length is 13 residues. The germline gives CDR1 MNHEY, CDR2 SVGAGI. The CDR3 nucleotides read TGCGCCAGCAGTTATTACAGGGGGGATGGCTACACCTTC. This encodes CASSYYRGDGYTF.

This sequence joins TRBV19 and TRBJ2-7, with D hard to call. Trimming stripped 1 base from V and 5 bases from J, with 15 bases between. CDR3 size: 15 residues. Germline V gene sequence: CDR1 LNHDA, CDR2 SQIVND (reference sequence). For the CDR3, the DNA is TGTGCCAGTAGTATAGCTTCGGCAAGTTTCCACGAGCAGTACTTC. This encodes CASSIASASFHEQYF.

CDR3 nucleotides: TGCGCCAGCAGCTTGTTGGAAACCGGGGAGCTGTTTTTT. Its translation is CASSLLETGELFF. This chain uses TRBV5-1 with TRBJ2-2, with D unclear. The V end lost 1 base, the J end lost 5 bases, and 6 bases lay between the germline ends. Germline CDR1 reads SGHRS; CDR2 reads YFSETQ. The length of the CDR3 is 13 residues.

This clone was observed a single time. The genes are TRBV5-1 and TRBJ2-7, with no clear D. V gave up 3 bases and J gave up 4 bases, with 14 bases separating them. Germline loops: CDR1 SGHRS, CDR2 YFSETQ. This CDR3 has 14 amino acids. CDR3 coding DNA: TGCGCCAGCAGCTCCTCCCGAACAACTTACGAGCAGTACTTC. It codes for CASSSSRTTYEQYF.

The chain recombines TRBV2 with TRBJ1-1; no clear D. Germline CDR1 and CDR2: SNHLY and FYNNEI. The CDR3 runs 13 residues. With 2 bases removed from V and 7 bases from J, the gap between germline ends came to 11 bases. The CDR3 DNA reads as TGTGCCAGCAGTGAATCCGGTTTGAGTGAAGCTTTCTTT. Its translation: CASSESGLSEAFF.